This TCR beta chain was recovered during a study of T cells in Graves' hyperthyroidism and ophthalmopathy. The study, taken as a whole, reports: A median about 7 months before onset, the model predicted ophthalmopathy.

Every diagnosis used clinical symptoms, serum thyroxine and TRAb, thyroid ultrasound and orbital computed tomography. Germline assignment: CDR1 MRHNA and CDR2 SNTAGT. The length of the CDR3 is 9 residues. Worth noting for this clonotype: Its specificity is not known. An end of the junction does not agree with germline; a read error may underlie this.

There were TCR beta CDR3 regions amplified from RNA transcripts. The HTBI set primed first-round TCR CDR3 RT-PCR. Via MiXCR, TCRdb re-called the multiplex PCR reads, giving one row per CDR3 protein. The sample has 350,000 or so distinct CDR3 sequences, over 15% seen once. V is TRBV6-4 and J is TRBJ1-2; D remains unclear. The sample consisted of blood. The sequence was collected from a woman aged 40 to 50 with Graves' ophthalmopathy. The CDR3 is CASSYSYTF. In DNA form, the CDR3 reads TGTGCCAGCAGTTACTCCTACACCTTC.